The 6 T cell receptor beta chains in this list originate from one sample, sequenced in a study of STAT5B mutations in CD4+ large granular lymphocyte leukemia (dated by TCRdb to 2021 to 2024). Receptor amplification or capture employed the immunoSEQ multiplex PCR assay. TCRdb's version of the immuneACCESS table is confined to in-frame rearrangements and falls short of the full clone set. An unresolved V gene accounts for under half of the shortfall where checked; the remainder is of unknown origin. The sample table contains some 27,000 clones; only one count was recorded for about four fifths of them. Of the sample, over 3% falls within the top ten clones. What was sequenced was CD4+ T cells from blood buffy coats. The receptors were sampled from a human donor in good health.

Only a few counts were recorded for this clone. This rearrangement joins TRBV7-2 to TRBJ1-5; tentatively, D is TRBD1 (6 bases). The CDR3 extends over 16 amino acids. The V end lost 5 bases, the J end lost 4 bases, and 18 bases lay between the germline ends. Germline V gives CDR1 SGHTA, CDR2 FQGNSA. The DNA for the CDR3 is TGTGCCAGCAGCCCCCGGGGAGGGGGGCAGAATCAGCCCCAGCATTTT. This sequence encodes CASSPRGGGQNQPQHF. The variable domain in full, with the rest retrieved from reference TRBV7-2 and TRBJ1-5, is GAGVSQSPSNKVTEKGKDVELRCDPISGHTALYWYRQSLGQGLEFLIYFQGNSAPDKSGLPSDRFSAERTGGSVSTLTIQRTQQEDSAVYLCASSPRGGGQNQPQHFGDGTRLSIL.

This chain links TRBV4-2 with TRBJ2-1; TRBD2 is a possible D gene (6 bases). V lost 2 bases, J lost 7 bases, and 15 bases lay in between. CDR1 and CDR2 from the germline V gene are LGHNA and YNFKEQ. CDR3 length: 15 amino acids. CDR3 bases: TGTGCCAGCAGCCAACCTTCGCCCCGGGGGAATGAGCAGTTCTTC. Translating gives CASSQPSPRGNEQFF.

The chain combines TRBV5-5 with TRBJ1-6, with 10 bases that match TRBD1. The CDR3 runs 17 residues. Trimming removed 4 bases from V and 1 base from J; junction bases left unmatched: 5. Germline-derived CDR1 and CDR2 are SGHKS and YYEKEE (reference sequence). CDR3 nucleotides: TGTGCCAGCAGCGGGGGACAGGGGAGGTCCTATAATTCACCCCTCCACTTT. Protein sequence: CASSGGQGRSYNSPLHF.

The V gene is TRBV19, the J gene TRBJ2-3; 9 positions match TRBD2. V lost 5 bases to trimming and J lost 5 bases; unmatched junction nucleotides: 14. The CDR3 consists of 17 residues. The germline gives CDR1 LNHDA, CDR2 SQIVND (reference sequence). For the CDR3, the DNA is TGTGCCAGTAGTCCTCAATTACTAGCGGGCTTAGGAGATACGCAGTATTTT. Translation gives CASSPQLLAGLGDTQYF. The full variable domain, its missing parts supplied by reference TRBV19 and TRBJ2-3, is DGGITQSPKYLFRKEGQNVTLSCEQNLNHDAMYWYRQDPGQGLRLIYYSQIVNDFQKGDIAEGYSVSREKKESFPLTVTSAQKNPTAFYLCASSPQLLAGLGDTQYFGPGTRLTVL.

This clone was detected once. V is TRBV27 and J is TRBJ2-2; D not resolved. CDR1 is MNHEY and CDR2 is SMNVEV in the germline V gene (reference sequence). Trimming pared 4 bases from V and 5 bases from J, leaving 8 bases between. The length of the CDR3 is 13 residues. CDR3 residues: CASSSGFTGELFF. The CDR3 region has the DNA TGTGCCAGCAGTTCAGGCTTTACCGGGGAGCTGTTTTTT.

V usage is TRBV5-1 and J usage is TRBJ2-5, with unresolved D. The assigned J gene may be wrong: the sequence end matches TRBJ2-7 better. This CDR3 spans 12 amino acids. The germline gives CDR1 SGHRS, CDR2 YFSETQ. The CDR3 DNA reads TGCGCCAGCAGCTTGTTCGGATACGAGCAGTACTTC. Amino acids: CASSLFGYEQYF.